This T cell receptor beta chain was captured by sequencing in a study of T cells expressing NK-cell markers. The TCR beta cDNA came from 5'RACE template switching with UMIs. TCRdb processed the 5' RACE reads again and assigns one entry to each CDR3 protein, with no DNA. The sample's table shows 300,000 to 500,000 distinct CDR3 sequences. This CDR3 contains 13 residues. The germline CDR1 and CDR2 sequences are MNHEY and SVGAGI. Sequenced input: blood T cells: a sorted CD56 or NKG2C T cell subset, CD4+ or CD8+ T cells, or bulk PBMC T cells (not recorded which). The sequence derives from a woman in her forties or fifties in good health. The chain combines TRBV6-5 with TRBJ1-4. CDR3 residues: CASRLQGTEKLFF.